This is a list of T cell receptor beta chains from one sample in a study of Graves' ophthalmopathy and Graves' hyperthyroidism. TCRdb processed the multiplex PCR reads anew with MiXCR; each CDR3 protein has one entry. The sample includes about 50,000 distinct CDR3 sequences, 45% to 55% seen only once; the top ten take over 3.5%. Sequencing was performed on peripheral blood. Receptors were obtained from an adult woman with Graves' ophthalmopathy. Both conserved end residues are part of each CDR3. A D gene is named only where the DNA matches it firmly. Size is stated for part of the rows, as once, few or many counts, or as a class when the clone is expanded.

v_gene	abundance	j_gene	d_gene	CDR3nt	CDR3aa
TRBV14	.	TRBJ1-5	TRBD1	TGTGCCAGCAGCCAAGGCAAAGACAGGGTCGCGTATAGCAATCAGCCCCAGCATTTT	CASSQGKDRVAYSNQPQHF
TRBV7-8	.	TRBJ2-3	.	TGTGCCAGCAGCTTAAGGGCCTACACAGATACGCAGTATTTT	CASSLRAYTDTQYF
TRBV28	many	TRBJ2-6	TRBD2	TGTGCCAGCAGCCCGTCCGGGAGGGCCCTCGGGGCCAACGTCCTGACTTTC	CASSPSGRALGANVLTF
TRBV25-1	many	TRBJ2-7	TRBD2	TGTGCCAGCAGTGAACAGACTAGCGGGACCCTTTCCTACGAGCAGTACTTC	CASSEQTSGTLSYEQYF
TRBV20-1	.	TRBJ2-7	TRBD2	TGCAGTGCTAGGGGCGGGAGGGCCTACGAGCAGTACTTC	CSARGGRAYEQYF
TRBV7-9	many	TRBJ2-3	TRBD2	TGTGCCAGCAGCTCCACTGCAGAAGGGAGGGCCCCAGATACGCAGTATTTT	CASSSTAEGRAPDTQYF
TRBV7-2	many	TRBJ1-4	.	TGTGCCAGCAGCTTAGTCGTCGGGGCAACTAATGAAAAACTGTTTTTT	CASSLVVGATNEKLFF
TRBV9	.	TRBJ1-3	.	TGTGCCAGCAGCCCTGGGGTAAACACCATATATTTT	CASSPGVNTIYF
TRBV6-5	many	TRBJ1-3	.	TGTGCCAGCAGCCGCAGTCGGGCTTCCTCTGGAAACACCATATATTTT	CASSRSRASSGNTIYF
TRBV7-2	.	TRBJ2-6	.	TGTGCCAGCAGCTTACCTGGGGTAGACGGGGCCAACGTCCTGACTTTC	CASSLPGVDGANVLTF
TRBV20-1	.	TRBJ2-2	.	TGCAGTGTTAATCGACTAGTTGGTACCGGGGAGCTGTTTTTT	CSVNRLVGTGELFF
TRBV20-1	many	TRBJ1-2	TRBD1	TGCAGTGCTCTAGACGGGACAGCTGCTAACTATGGCTACACCTTC	CSALDGTAANYGYTF
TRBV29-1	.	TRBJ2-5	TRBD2	TGCAGCGTTGGGGGCGGGAGTAGGAGTAAGGAGACCCAGTACTTC	CSVGGGSRSKETQYF
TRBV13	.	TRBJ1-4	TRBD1	TGTGCCAGCAGCCAGACAGGGCCAGGAGGAAAACTGTTGTTT	CASSQTGPGGKLLF
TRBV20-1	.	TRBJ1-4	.	TGCAGTGCTAGAGATAAAGGAGAAAAACTGTTTTTT	CSARDKGEKLFF
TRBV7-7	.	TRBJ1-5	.	TGTGCTAGCAGCTTCCTACAGGGTAGCAATCAGCCCCAGCATTTT	CASSFLQGSNQPQHF
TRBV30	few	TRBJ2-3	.	TGTGCCTGGGGGGGGACGATAACCGACATGGATACGCAGTATTTT	CAWGGTITDMDTQYF
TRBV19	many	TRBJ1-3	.	TGTGCCAGTAGTATAGCCCTCGGAAGGGCGAGCTCTGGAAACACCATATATTTT	CASSIALGRASSGNTIYF
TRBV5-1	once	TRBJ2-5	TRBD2	TGCGCCAGCAGCTTACTAGCGGACCAACAGGCCCAGTACTTC	CASSLLADQQAQYF
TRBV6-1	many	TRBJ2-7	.	TGTGCCAGCAGTGAATTCCGGGTTGGCGGTTCAGTTTTCTACGAGCAGTACTTC	CASSEFRVGGSVFYEQYF
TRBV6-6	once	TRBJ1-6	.	TGTGCCAGCAGTTACAAAGACGTAGCGGTATCCCTCCACTTT	CASSYKDVAVSLHF
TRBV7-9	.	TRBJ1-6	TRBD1	TGTGCCAGCAGCCCCAGGACAGGGTCCAATTCACCCCTCCACTTT	CASSPRTGSNSPLHF
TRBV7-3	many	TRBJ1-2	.	TGTGCCAGCGGGGGGACGGGAGATGACTATGGCTACACCTTC	CASGGTGDDYGYTF
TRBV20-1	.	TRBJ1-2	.	TGCAGTGCTAGTGACCCTAACTATGGCTACACCTTC	CSASDPNYGYTF
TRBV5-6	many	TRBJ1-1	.	TGTGCCAGCAGCTTGGGACAACGGGGCACTGAAGCTTTCTTT	CASSLGQRGTEAFF
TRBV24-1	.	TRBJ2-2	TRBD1	TGTGCCACGGGAGACAGGGGTATGACCGGGGAGCTGTTTTTT	CATGDRGMTGELFF
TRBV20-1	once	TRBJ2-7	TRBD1	TGCAGTGCTAGTCCCGGGACAGGGGGCAACGAGCAGTACTTC	CSASPGTGGNEQYF
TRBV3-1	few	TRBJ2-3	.	TGTGCCAGCAGCCAAGATCCGGTACGGCCCACAGATACGCAGTATTTT	CASSQDPVRPTDTQYF
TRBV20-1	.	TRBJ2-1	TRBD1	TGCAGTGCTTCCCGGACAGGGGTAGGCAATGAGCAGTTCTTC	CSASRTGVGNEQFF
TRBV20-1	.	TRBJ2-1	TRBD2	TGCAGTGCAGACCCGGGACTAGCGGGAGGGCCCGCCCACAGTGAGCAGTTCTTC	CSADPGLAGGPAHSEQFF
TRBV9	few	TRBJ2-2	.	TGTGCCAGCAGTACCCGGGGGTACGAGACCGGGGAGCTGTTTTTT	CASSTRGYETGELFF